These 25 T cell receptor beta chains originate from one sample sequenced in a study of early stage breast cancer tumors. Produced via immunoSEQ multiplex PCR; TCRdb's table is partial and in-frame only. The repertoire holds tens of thousands of clones, with 80% as singletons. Sequencing used blood. The receptor set was obtained from a person aged 55 to 75 with breast cancer.

CDR3 loop: CAWRGGGTSGYTF. For the CDR3, the DNA is TGTGCCTGGAGGGGGGGAGGGACGAGTGGCTACACCTTC. This rearrangement joins TRBV30 to TRBJ1-2, with TRBD1 as a possible D gene (5 bases). The CDR3 is 13 residues long. V was shortened by 3 bases and J by 7 bases, with 15 bases between the two germline ends. The germline gives CDR1 GTSNPN, CDR2 SVGIG (reference sequence). The full variable domain, in which reference TRBV30 and TRBJ1-2 provide the parts outside the CDR3, is SQTIHQWPATLVQPVGSPLSLECTVEGTSNPNLYWYRQAAGRGLQLLFYSVGIGQISSEVPQNLSASRPQDRQFILSSKKLLLSDSGFYLCAWRGGGTSGYTFGSGTRLTVV.

V usage is TRBV5-6 and J usage is TRBJ2-1; the D gene is possibly TRBD2 (6 bases). Trimming removed 1 base from V and 4 bases from J, with 9 bases in between. This CDR3 comprises 14 residues. Germline values: CDR1 SGHDT, CDR2 YYEEEE. CDR3 residues: CASSLRLAYNEQFF. CDR3 nucleotides: TGTGCCAGCAGCTTGCGGCTAGCGTACAATGAGCAGTTCTTC.

The V and J genes are TRBV11-2 and TRBJ2-2; 13 nucleotides agree with TRBD2. J lost 7 bases, V lost 6 bases, and 11 bases had no gene match. CDR3 length equals 17 residues. CDR1 is SGHAT and CDR2 is FQNNGV in the germline V gene. The CDR3 reads CASRQWGLAGKNGELFF. CDR3 nucleotide sequence: TGTGCCAGCAGGCAATGGGGACTAGCGGGAAAAAACGGGGAGCTGTTTTTT.

The CDR3 bases are TGTGCCAGCAGCTTAGATCTAGCGGGAGTAAGAGATACGCAGTATTTT. Amino acids: CASSLDLAGVRDTQYF. The chain carries TRBV7-8 and TRBJ2-3; 10 bases line up with TRBD2. Germline V gene sequence: CDR1 SGHVS, CDR2 FQNEAQ. V lost 1 base and J lost 5; bases outside the gene matches: 6. The CDR3 is 16 amino acids.

This chain links TRBV5-4 with TRBJ1-1; D is uncertain. The CDR3 consists of 14 residues. Trimming cost V 1 base and J 5 bases, with 12 bases left between them. Per germline, CDR1 SGHNT and CDR2 YYREEE (reference sequence). The CDR3 DNA is TGTGCCAGCAGCTTGCGCACACCGTCTACTGAAGCTTTCTTT. It is translated as CASSLRTPSTEAFF.

The chain combines TRBV4-2 with TRBJ2-1; D uncertain. Germline CDR1 reads LGHNA; CDR2 reads YNFKEQ. The length of the CDR3 is 14 residues. V dropped 0 bases and J dropped 3 bases, with 6 bases sitting between them. The CDR3 DNA sequence: TGTGCCAGCAGCCAAGACGTCCTCTACAATGAGCAGTTCTTC. It yields the protein CASSQDVLYNEQFF.

The rearrangement joins TRBV4-1 to TRBJ1-4; D might be TRBD1 (5 bases). Trimming took off 4 bases at V and 0 bases at J, with 12 bases between the two ends. The germline CDR1 and CDR2 sequences are MGHRA and YSYEKL. This CDR3 comprises 16 residues. This chain's CDR3 is CASSRGEGTTNEKLFF. CDR3 DNA: TGCGCCAGCAGCCGTGGGGAGGGGACAACTAATGAAAAACTGTTTTTT.

The chain has TRBV4-3 and TRBJ2-7, with a tentative D call TRBD2 (6 bases). CDR1 and CDR2 (germline): LGHNA, YSLEER. The CDR3 runs 16 residues. V was shortened by 1 base and J by 2 bases, with 15 bases between the two germline ends. CDR3 in amino acids: CASSQGRDRLTYEQYF. The CDR3 DNA is TGCGCCAGCAGCCAAGGGAGGGACCGCCTAACCTACGAGCAGTACTTC.

The chain is built from TRBV18 and TRBJ2-7, with D maybe TRBD2 (5 bases). CDR1 and CDR2 (germline): KGHSH, LQKENI. V gave up 2 bases and J gave up 4 bases, with 12 bases separating them. The CDR3 length is 14 residues. The CDR3 reads CASSPGLATYEQYF. The CDR3 bases are TGTGCCAGCTCACCAGGTCTAGCAACATACGAGCAGTACTTC.

The count of this clone is one. This sequence joins TRBV5-4 and TRBJ2-7, with no clear D. The CDR3 runs to 12 residues. CDR1 SGHNT and CDR2 YYREEE come from the germline V gene (reference sequence). Trimming shortened V by 2 bases and J by 3 bases, and 6 bases separated the two germline ends. The CDR3: CASSFPGYEQYF. In DNA form, the CDR3 reads TGTGCCAGCAGCTTCCCGGGCTACGAGCAGTACTTC.

This chain uses TRBV11-2 with TRBJ2-7; no clear D. The CDR3 contains 14 residues. CDR1 SGHAT and CDR2 FQNNGV come from the germline V gene. V lost 0 bases to trimming and J lost 6 bases, with 12 bases between them. CDR3 sequence (DNA): TGTGCCAGCAGCTTAGACAGGCAGTCAGGCGAGCAGTACTTC. This translates into CASSLDRQSGEQYF.

In its sample, this clone was seen a few times. V usage is TRBV15 and J usage is TRBJ2-3, with a possible D match to TRBD2 (5 bases). Trimming left V 4 bases short and J 6 bases short, with 11 bases between. Looked up from germline, CDR1 is LNHNV and CDR2 is YYDKDF (reference sequence). CDR3 length: 13 amino acids. For the CDR3, the DNA is TGTGCCACCAGCAAACTAGTCATCGATACGCAGTATTTT. The encoded protein is CATSKLVIDTQYF.

This rearrangement joins TRBV12-5 to TRBJ2-1; 7 bases fit TRBD2. The J segment lost 0 bases and the V segment lost 4 bases, leaving 9 bases of the junction unmatched. CDR1 LGHNT and CDR2 FRNRAP come from the germline V gene. The CDR3 has 17 residues. The DNA of the CDR3 is TGTGCTAGTGGTTGGGGGACTACTCCTAGCTCCTACAATGAGCAGTTCTTC. Its translation is CASGWGTTPSSYNEQFF. The full variable domain, in which reference TRBV12-5 and TRBJ2-1 provide the parts outside the CDR3, is DARVTQTPRHKVTEMGQEVTMRCQPILGHNTVFWYRQTMMQGLELLAYFRNRAPLDDSGMPKDRFSAEMPDATLATLKIQPSEPRDSAVYFCASGWGTTPSSYNEQFFGPGTRLTVL.

The rearrangement uses TRBV7-2 and TRBJ1-4; 8 bases match TRBD1. The J segment lost 1 base and the V segment lost 5 bases, leaving 3 bases of the junction unmatched. The length of the CDR3 is 15 residues. The germline gives CDR1 SGHTA, CDR2 FQGNSA. The CDR3 DNA reads TGTGCCAGCAGCCCAGGACAGGGAACTAATGAAAAACTGTTTTTT. It encodes CASSPGQGTNEKLFF.

The chain couples TRBV6-6 to TRBJ2-3; D is possibly TRBD1 (6 bases). The V and J ends lost 6 bases and 2 bases respectively, with 18 bases between them. Germline values: CDR1 MNHNY, CDR2 SVGAGI (reference sequence). The CDR3 contains 16 residues. CDR3 residues: CASSHGGIRDTDTQYF. DNA for the CDR3: TGTGCCAGCAGCCATGGGGGCATAAGGGACACAGATACGCAGTATTTT.

A single count supports this clone. The chain employs TRBV19 and TRBJ1-3; a weak D match, TRBD1 (6 bases). The ends were cut back, 5 bases at V and 0 bases at J, with 11 bases in the middle. The germline V gene encodes CDR1 LNHDA and CDR2 SQIVND (reference sequence). The CDR3 length is 15 residues. The CDR3 sequence: CASSEGQLSGNTIYF. In nucleotides, the CDR3 is TGTGCCAGTAGTGAAGGACAGCTCTCTGGAAACACCATATATTTT. Using reference TRBV19 and TRBJ1-3 for the parts outside the CDR3, the full variable domain is DGGITQSPKYLFRKEGQNVTLSCEQNLNHDAMYWYRQDPGQGLRLIYYSQIVNDFQKGDIAEGYSVSREKKESFPLTVTSAQKNPTAFYLCASSEGQLSGNTIYFGEGSWLTVV.

Comment on this clone: The germline gene is not matched at one end of the junction; a read error may be the cause. J is TRBJ1-2 and V is TRBV7-2, with D unresolved. This CDR3 contains 13 residues. CDR1 is SGHTA, CDR2 FQGNSA, per germline. CDR3: CASSFARVGLPFF. The DNA for the CDR3 is TGTGCCAGCAGCTTTGCGAGAGTCGGTCTTCCCTTCTTC. Together with reference TRBV7-2 and TRBJ1-2, the CDR3 gives the full variable domain: GAGVSQSPSNKVTEKGKDVELRCDPISGHTALYWYRQSLGQGLEFLIYFQGNSAPDKSGLPSDRFSAERTGGSVSTLTIQRTQQEDSAVYLCASSFARVGLPFFGSGTRLTVV.

V and J are TRBV4-3 and TRBJ2-6, with a weak D call TRBD2 (6 bases). V dropped 4 bases and J dropped 1 base, with 8 bases sitting between them. The CDR3 covers 15 residues. CDR1 LGHNA and CDR2 YSLEER come from the germline V gene. CDR3 loop: CASSPGGSGANVLTF. The CDR3 DNA sequence: TGCGCCAGCAGCCCCGGGGGTTCTGGGGCCAACGTCCTGACTTTC.

A single count supports this clone. The CDR3 DNA reads as TGTGCCAGCAACCGACTAGCGGGAGAGTCAGATACGCAGTATTTT. Encoded protein: CASNRLAGESDTQYF. The rearrangement links TRBV7-8 to TRBJ2-3; TRBD2 agrees at 12 bases. The CDR3 is made up of 15 amino acids. Germline-derived CDR1 and CDR2 are SGHVS and FQNEAQ. The V and J ends lost 7 bases and 4 bases, in that order; junction bases with no gene match: 6. The variable domain in full, with the rest retrieved from reference TRBV7-8 and TRBJ2-3, is GAGVSQSPRYKVAKRGQDVALRCDPISGHVSLFWYQQALGQGPEFLTYFQNEAQLDKSGLPSDRFFAERPEGSVSTLKIQRTQQEDSAVYLCASNRLAGESDTQYFGPGTRLTVL.

V usage is TRBV19 and J usage is TRBJ1-5; 8 nucleotides line up with TRBD1. This CDR3 comprises 16 residues. J gave up 2 bases and V 5 bases, and 8 bases lay outside the gene matches. The germline gives CDR1 LNHDA, CDR2 SQIVND (reference sequence). CDR3 coding DNA: TGTGCCAGTAGTTTACAGGGGGTTTATGGCAATCAGCCCCAGCATTTT. Amino acids: CASSLQGVYGNQPQHF.

The chain joins TRBV19 to TRBJ2-1, with TRBD1 as a possible D gene (5 bases). Germline lookup yields CDR1 LNHDA and CDR2 SQIVND (reference sequence). With 6 bases removed from V and 7 bases from J, the gap between germline ends came to 10 bases. The CDR3 covers 12 residues. For the CDR3, the DNA is TGTGCCAGTAGCGACAGTGTAAATGAGCAGTTCTTC. Protein sequence: CASSDSVNEQFF.

This chain links TRBV4-1 with TRBJ1-5; D is ambiguous. Trimming took 0 bases from V and 7 from J, leaving 13 bases between them. CDR1 and CDR2 (germline): MGHRA, YSYEKL. The CDR3 has 15 residues. The CDR3 sequence is CASSQESLAGQPQHF. The CDR3 DNA is TGCGCCAGCAGCCAAGAGAGTCTGGCGGGGCAGCCCCAGCATTTT.

V is TRBV30 and J is TRBJ2-1, with 9 bases aligning to TRBD1. The CDR3 extends over 13 amino acids. The V gene end was trimmed by 7 bases and the J gene end by 7 bases; junction bases not matched to a gene: 8. The germline V gene encodes CDR1 GTSNPN and CDR2 SVGIG (reference sequence). The CDR3 protein is CALGQGLGNEQFF. CDR3 nucleotide sequence: TGTGCCTTAGGACAGGGGCTGGGGAATGAGCAGTTCTTC.

The chain employs TRBV2 and TRBJ2-3; TRBD2 matches at 15 bases. V lost 4 bases to trimming and J lost 3 bases; unmatched junction nucleotides: 2. Germline CDR1 reads SNHLY; CDR2 reads FYNNEI. The CDR3 extends over 16 amino acids. CDR3 loop: CASSVGLAGGTDTQYF. The CDR3 DNA is TGTGCCAGCAGTGTCGGACTAGCGGGAGGGACAGATACGCAGTATTTT.

The chain links TRBV27 to TRBJ1-5; TRBD1 might be the D (6 bases). V was cut by 4 bases and J by 2 bases, with 12 bases left in between. In germline, CDR1 is MNHEY, CDR2 SMNVEV (reference sequence). The CDR3 covers 15 residues. For the CDR3, the DNA is TGTGCCAGCAGTTCCCTCAGGGGTCGCAATCAGCCCCAGCATTTT. Protein product: CASSSLRGRNQPQHF.